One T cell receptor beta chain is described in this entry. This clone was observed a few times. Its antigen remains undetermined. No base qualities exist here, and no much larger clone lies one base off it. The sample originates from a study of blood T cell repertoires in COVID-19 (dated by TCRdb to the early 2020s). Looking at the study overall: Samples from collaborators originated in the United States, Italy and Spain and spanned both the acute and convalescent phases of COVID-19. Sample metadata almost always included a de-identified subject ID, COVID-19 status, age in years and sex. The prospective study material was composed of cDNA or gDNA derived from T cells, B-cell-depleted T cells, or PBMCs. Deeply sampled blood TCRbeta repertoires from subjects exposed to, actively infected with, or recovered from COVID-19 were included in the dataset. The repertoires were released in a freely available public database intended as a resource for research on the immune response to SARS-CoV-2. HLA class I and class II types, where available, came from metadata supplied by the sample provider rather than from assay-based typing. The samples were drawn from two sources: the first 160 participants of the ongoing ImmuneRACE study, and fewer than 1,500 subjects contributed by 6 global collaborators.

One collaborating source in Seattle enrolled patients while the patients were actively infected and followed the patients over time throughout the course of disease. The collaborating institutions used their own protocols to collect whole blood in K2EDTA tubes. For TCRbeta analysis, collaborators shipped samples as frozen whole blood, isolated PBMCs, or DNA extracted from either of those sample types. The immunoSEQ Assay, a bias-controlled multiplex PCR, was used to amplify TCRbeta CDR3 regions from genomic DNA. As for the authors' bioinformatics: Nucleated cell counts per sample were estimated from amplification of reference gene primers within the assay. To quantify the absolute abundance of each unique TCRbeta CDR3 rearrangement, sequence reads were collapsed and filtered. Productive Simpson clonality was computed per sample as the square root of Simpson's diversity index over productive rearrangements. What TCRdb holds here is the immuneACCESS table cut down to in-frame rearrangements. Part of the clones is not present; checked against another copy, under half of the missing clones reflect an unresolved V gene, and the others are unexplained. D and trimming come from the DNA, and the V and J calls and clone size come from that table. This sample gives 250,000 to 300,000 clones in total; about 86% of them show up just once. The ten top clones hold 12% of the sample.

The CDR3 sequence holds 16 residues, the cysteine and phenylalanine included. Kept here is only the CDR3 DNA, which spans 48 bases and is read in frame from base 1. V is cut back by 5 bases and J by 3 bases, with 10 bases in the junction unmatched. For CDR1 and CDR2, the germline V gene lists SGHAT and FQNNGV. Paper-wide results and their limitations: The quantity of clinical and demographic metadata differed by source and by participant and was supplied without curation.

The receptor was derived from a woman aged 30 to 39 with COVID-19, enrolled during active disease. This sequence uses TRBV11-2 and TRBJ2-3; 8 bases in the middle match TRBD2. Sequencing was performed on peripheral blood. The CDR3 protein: CASSPGWERGTDTQYF. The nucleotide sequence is TGTGCCAGCAGCCCAGGGTGGGAGCGGGGGACAGATACGCAGTATTTT.